This T cell receptor (beta chain) was sequenced during a study of blood T cells in healthy people across ages. As for the study in general: Using template switching, researchers captured about one barcoded beta molecule for each two T cells.

A sample-barcoded 5' primer and a J-beta primer mix were used in a second PCR of roughly 6 to 11 cycles. TCRdb called the 5' RACE reads again in MiXCR, with one record for every CDR3 protein. The sample has roughly 700,000 distinct CDR3 sequences, about a third seen once. This clonotype came up many times. Antigen: not known. Findings and caveats of the study: Investigators viewed diversity estimates from one million T cells as underestimates, the study reported.

The receptor comes from a woman aged 80 or over in good health. What was sequenced was blood.

The CDR3 region has the DNA TGTGCCATCAGTCTCAGCTCCTACGAGCAGTACTTC. Translation gives CAISLSSYEQYF. V and J are TRBV10-3 and TRBJ2-7; D ambiguous. This CDR3 spans 12 amino acids. Germline CDR1 reads ENHRY; CDR2 reads SYGVKD. The V gene lost 5 bases and the J gene lost 0 bases, with 5 bases spanning the gap.